This T cell receptor beta chain appears in the sequencing data of a study of blood T cell repertoires in COVID-19. Study context: Italy, Spain and the United States were the sources of the convalescent and acute COVID-19 samples. In each case, the material was cDNA or gDNA derived from T cells, B-cell-depleted T cells, or PBMCs.

This clone was seen only once. In the original workflow: Estimation of nucleated cell counts relied on the amplification of reference gene primers. Repertoires were generated with immunoSEQ multiplex PCR, while TCRdb's copy carries only in-frame clones and drops some. That table supplies the V and J calls and clone size; D and trimming were determined from the DNA. The top ten hold less than 5.5% of the sample, which has about 150,000 clones, roughly nine tenths seen once. This CDR3 spans 12 amino acids. Sequencing was done on a sample of peripheral blood. The clonotype originates from a human donor in a cohort sampled during active COVID-19. The chain couples TRBV21-1 to TRBJ2-7; the table's D call of TRBD1 was not tested on the DNA. TRBV21-1 is a pseudogene segment. The CDR3: CASSLTEYEQYF. In nucleotides, the CDR3 is TGTGCCAGCAGCCTTACAGAATACGAGCAGTACTTC.